These 3 T cell receptor beta chains were sequenced from one sample in a study of T cell repertoires in cytomegalovirus infection. Each CDR3 protein is one row after TCRdb ran MiXCR on the reads. Among about 530,000 distinct CDR3 sequences listed, about 26% were seen once. The specimen sequenced was PBMCs. The receptor source for this set is a human donor in good health (CMV status not recorded). Some clones in this sample may be carry-over from other donors' samples.

This clonotype was found a few times. The chain is built from TRBV20-1 and TRBJ2-2; D remains ambiguous. Trimming took 3 bases from V and 2 from J, leaving 10 bases between them. Germline CDR1 is DFQATT and CDR2 is SNEGSKA (reference sequence). This CDR3 has 14 amino acids. CDR3 protein: CSARGSNNTGELFF. The CDR3 DNA reads as TGCAGTGCTAGGGGCTCCAATAACACCGGGGAGCTGTTTTTT.

This clonotype has a count of ten or more. This chain connects TRBV7-6 to TRBJ2-2, with D possibly matching TRBD1 (5 bases). This CDR3 has 14 residues. V was shortened by 3 bases and J by 8 bases, with 13 bases between the two germline ends. Germline V gives CDR1 SGHVS, CDR2 FNYEAQ. The CDR3 here is CASSLGQSAGELFF. The CDR3 DNA reads TGTGCCAGCAGCTTGGGGCAATCGGCGGGGGAGCTGTTTTTT.

The J gene is TRBJ2-1, the V gene TRBV5-5, with 7 bases identical to TRBD2. The trim removed 6 bases at V and 6 bases at J, leaving 15 bases unmatched. The length of the CDR3 is 16 residues. Germline V lookup: CDR1 SGHKS, CDR2 YYEKEE (reference sequence). The CDR3 sequence is CASTRAGTPFGNEQFF. DNA for the CDR3: TGTGCCAGCACCCGAGCGGGGACCCCCTTCGGCAATGAGCAGTTCTTC.